These 21 T cell receptor beta chains came from one sample sequenced in a study of PD-1 blockade in classical Hodgkin lymphoma. The assay was immunoSEQ multiplex PCR, and TCRdb's table has in-frame clones only and misses some. The sample yields approximately 79,000 clones, roughly 91% seen once. All patients experienced relapse after autologous stem cell transplantation, and brentuximab vedotin exposure was variable. This specimen consisted of peripheral blood mononuclear cells (PBMCs), obtained before the second cycle of nivolumab. The receptors originated from a human donor with classical Hodgkin lymphoma.

The chain carries TRBV28 and TRBJ2-1; 11 nucleotides agree with TRBD2. The CDR3 spans 17 residues. The germline gives CDR1 MDHEN, CDR2 SYDVKM. J lost 0 bases, V lost 2 bases, and 3 bases had no gene match. Written as DNA, the CDR3 is TGTGCCAGCAGTTTAATCCTAGCGGGAGGCTCCTACAATGAGCAGTTCTTC. The encoded protein is CASSLILAGGSYNEQFF.

This sequence joins TRBV5-1 and TRBJ2-5, with D unclear. Germline V lookup: CDR1 SGHRS, CDR2 YFSETQ. CDR3 size: 14 residues. V lost 4 bases and J lost 3, with 13 bases in between. The CDR3 protein is CASSPDVGEETQYF. The CDR3 coding sequence is TGCGCCAGCAGCCCGGACGTCGGAGAAGAGACCCAGTACTTC.

The rearrangement joins TRBV5-1 to TRBJ2-7; 9 positions agree with TRBD1. Germline V gene data show CDR1 as SGHRS and CDR2 as YFSETQ. The V and J ends lost 4 bases and 1 base, in that order; junction bases with no gene match: 9. The CDR3 has 16 residues. CDR3 region: CASSADRDRESYEQYF. In DNA, the CDR3 is TGCGCCAGCAGCGCGGACCGGGACAGGGAATCCTACGAGCAGTACTTC.

V and J are TRBV6-1 and TRBJ1-4; no reliable D call. The length of the CDR3 is 11 residues. The V gene lost 6 bases and the J gene lost 12 bases, with 11 bases spanning the gap. Per germline, CDR1 MNHNS and CDR2 SASEGT. CDR3 amino acids: CASRYGGELFF. For the CDR3, the DNA is TGTGCCAGCAGGTACGGAGGTGAACTGTTTTTT.

This rearrangement joins TRBV27 to TRBJ2-1; 10 bases fit TRBD2. The germline CDR1 and CDR2 sequences are MNHEY and SMNVEV (reference sequence). The CDR3 has 17 amino acids. The V segment lost 5 bases and the J segment 2 bases; nucleotides outside the gene matches: 9. In nucleotides, the CDR3 is TGTGCCAGCAGTCGCCACCCTCTAGCGGGGGCCTACAATGAGCAGTTCTTC. Translating gives CASSRHPLAGAYNEQFF.

J is TRBJ2-3 and V is TRBV9; no clear D. The germline V gene encodes CDR1 SGDLS and CDR2 YYNGEE. CDR3 length equals 12 residues. V was clipped by 0 bases and J by 3 bases, with 2 bases between them. The CDR3 DNA is TGTGCCAGCAGCGTAGGTACAGATACGCAGTATTTT. It encodes CASSVGTDTQYF. Combining the CDR3 with reference TRBV9 and TRBJ2-3 gives the whole variable domain DSGVTQTPKHLITATGQRVTLRCSPRSGDLSVYWYQQSLDQGLQFLIQYYNGEERAKGNILERFSAQQFPDLHSELNLSSLELGDSALYFCASSVGTDTQYFGPGTRLTVL.

This sequence joins TRBV7-9 and TRBJ2-1; D gene uncertain. In germline, CDR1 is SEHNR, CDR2 FQNEAQ (reference sequence). With 2 bases removed from V and 1 base from J, the gap between germline ends came to 15 bases. The CDR3 extends over 17 amino acids. Here the CDR3 reads CASSLRPTRVSYNEQFF. The CDR3 DNA is TGTGCCAGCAGCTTACGTCCGACTCGAGTGTCCTACAATGAGCAGTTCTTC.

The CDR3 nucleotides are TGTGCCAGCAGCCAGGGACTCCCATCGGGGCAGTTCTTC. Translated: CASSQGLPSGQFF. V gene TRBV14 combines with J gene TRBJ2-1; a weak D match, TRBD2 (6 bases). Germline values: CDR1 SGHDN, CDR2 FVKESK. The CDR3 consists of 13 residues. The germline V and J ends were trimmed by 3 bases and 12 bases, with 15 bases remaining between them.

This clone appeared a few times. The chain links TRBV6-5 to TRBJ1-2, with TRBD1 matching over 10 bases. This CDR3 is 14 amino acids long. Germline-derived CDR1 and CDR2 are MNHEY and SVGAGI. V lost 6 bases to trimming and J lost 7 bases; unmatched junction nucleotides: 8. CDR3 nucleotides: TGTGCCAGCAGCCCCGGGACAGGGGTGGGTGGCTACACCTTC. This gives the protein CASSPGTGVGGYTF.

Worth noting for this clone: The germline gene is not matched at one end of the junction; a read error may be the cause. V usage is TRBV5-4 and J usage is TRBJ2-4, with a possible D match to TRBD1 (5 bases). This CDR3 is 11 amino acids long. Germline values: CDR1 SGHNT, CDR2 YYREEE (reference sequence). This CDR3 reads CASSLGQLKDF. For the CDR3, the DNA is TGTGCCAGCAGCTTGGGACAGCTCAAAGACTTC.

The rearrangement uses TRBV7-2 and TRBJ2-2; D call uncertain. Germline CDR1 SGHTA, CDR2 FQGNSA. Trimming left V 7 bases short and J 9 bases short, with 15 bases between. This CDR3 contains 13 residues. The CDR3 here is CASTDPGYRELFF. CDR3 sequence (DNA): TGTGCCAGCACAGACCCGGGTTATAGGGAGCTGTTTTTT.

The rearrangement links TRBV6-5 to TRBJ2-5; the D call may be TRBD1 or TRBD2 (6 bases each). CDR1 and CDR2 from the germline V gene are MNHEY and SVGAGI. The CDR3 runs to 13 residues. V was clipped by 4 bases and J by 5 bases, with 11 bases between them. The CDR3 nucleotides are TGTGCCAGCAGTTTTGGGGGGCAGGAGACCCAGTACTTC. Translation: CASSFGGQETQYF.

The chain couples TRBV5-4 to TRBJ2-7; the match to TRBD2 covers 15 bases. CDR1 is SGHNT, CDR2 YYREEE, per germline (reference sequence). The length of the CDR3 is 16 residues. J gave up 2 bases and V 4 bases, and 4 bases lay outside the gene matches. CDR3 amino acids: CASSPGLAGGAYEQYF. In nucleotides, the CDR3 is TGTGCCAGCAGCCCGGGACTAGCGGGAGGAGCCTACGAGCAGTACTTC.

V gene TRBV4-1 combines with J gene TRBJ2-1, with 7 bases aligning to TRBD2. With 2 bases clipped from V and 8 bases from J, the junction kept 6 bases outside the gene matches. The CDR3 has 14 amino acids. The V gene's germline CDR1 is MGHRA and CDR2 YSYEKL. The CDR3 DNA reads as TGCGCCAGCAGCCAAAACTGGGCGGGGGATGAGCAGTTCTTC. Its protein is CASSQNWAGDEQFF.

Regarding this clone: Germline is not matched at one junction end, which may reflect a read error. The J gene is TRBJ2-1, the V gene TRBV19, with D possibly being TRBD1 (5 bases). This CDR3 region has 14 residues. Germline V gives CDR1 LNHDA, CDR2 SQIVND (reference sequence). CDR3 coding DNA: TGTGCCAGTAGTATTCAAGCCAGGGTCAATAAGCAGTTCTTC. Protein sequence: CASSIQARVNKQFF.

The rearrangement uses TRBV19 and TRBJ1-2; no clear D gene. The CDR3 extends over 13 amino acids. V lost 2 bases and J lost 8, with 12 bases in between. CDR1 and CDR2 from the germline V gene are LNHDA and SQIVND (reference sequence). DNA for the CDR3: TGTGCCAGTAGTATAAGCAGGAGAGGAGGCTACACCTTC. This sequence encodes CASSISRRGGYTF. The complete variable domain, with remaining parts taken from reference TRBV19 and TRBJ1-2, reads DGGITQSPKYLFRKEGQNVTLSCEQNLNHDAMYWYRQDPGQGLRLIYYSQIVNDFQKGDIAEGYSVSREKKESFPLTVTSAQKNPTAFYLCASSISRRGGYTFGSGTRLTVV.

This sequence joins TRBV6-1 and TRBJ2-3, with D perhaps TRBD1 or TRBD2 (7 bases each). Per germline, CDR1 MNHNS and CDR2 SASEGT. V was shortened by 4 bases and J by 5 bases, with 13 bases between the two germline ends. CDR3 length: 14 residues. CDR3: CASSAQGEGDTQYF. The CDR3, as DNA: TGTGCCAGCAGTGCCCAGGGGGAGGGAGATACGCAGTATTTT.

V and J are TRBV6-6 and TRBJ2-7; 7 bases map to TRBD2. This CDR3 spans 15 amino acids. Looked up from germline, CDR1 is MNHNY and CDR2 is SVGAGI (reference sequence). V was clipped by 6 bases and J by 3 bases; unmatched bases: 11. The CDR3 protein is CASRFSGTNNYEQYF. The CDR3 DNA reads TGTGCCAGCAGGTTCTCCGGGACTAACAACTACGAGCAGTACTTC.

V usage is TRBV27 and J usage is TRBJ2-7; possibly TRBD2 for D (6 bases). The CDR3 extends over 14 amino acids. V lost 3 bases and J 4 bases, leaving 13 bases between the germline ends. CDR1 and CDR2 from the germline V gene are MNHEY and SMNVEV (reference sequence). The CDR3 sequence is CASSFGGTLYEQYF. The CDR3 nucleotides are TGTGCCAGCAGTTTCGGGGGTACGTTGTACGAGCAGTACTTC.

The V and J genes are TRBV30 and TRBJ1-1; D not resolved. The CDR3 is made up of 14 amino acids. With 2 bases removed from V and 2 bases from J, the gap between germline ends came to 12 bases. Germline V gene data show CDR1 as GTSNPN and CDR2 as SVGIG (reference sequence). The CDR3 loop is CAWSLSAGNTEAFF. The CDR3 region has the DNA TGTGCCTGGAGTCTGTCTGCAGGTAACACTGAAGCTTTCTTT. The full variable domain, rest sourced from reference TRBV30 and TRBJ1-1, is SQTIHQWPATLVQPVGSPLSLECTVEGTSNPNLYWYRQAAGRGLQLLFYSVGIGQISSEVPQNLSASRPQDRQFILSSKKLLLSDSGFYLCAWSLSAGNTEAFFGQGTRLTVV.

The chain couples TRBV10-3 to TRBJ2-5; 9 bases fit TRBD1. The CDR3 is made up of 16 amino acids. With 4 bases clipped from V and 2 bases from J, the junction kept 8 bases outside the gene matches. The germline V gene has CDR1 ENHRY and CDR2 SYGVKD. Here the CDR3 reads CAISGGTGWGQETQYF. DNA for the CDR3: TGTGCCATCAGTGGAGGGACAGGGTGGGGACAAGAGACCCAGTACTTC.